Listed here is a single T cell receptor (beta chain). No antigen is known for it. The data stem from a study of blood T cell dynamics during melanoma immunotherapy. Each bulk PBMC sample had approximately 0.35 ug DNA loaded. The protocol was immunoSEQ multiplex PCR, while the TCRdb copy is restricted to in-frame clones and leaves out a portion. The sample contains 10,000 to 15,000 clones, more than 70% of which appear only once. The time point: pre-treatment baseline. One draw preceded checkpoint blockade; another followed its first cycle at week 3. Regarding the study as a whole: Disease-control patients' PBMC repertoires became either more clonal or more diverse at W3. Whether repertoire-driving clones were melanoma-specific could not be determined.

This specimen consisted of blood, obtained from a patient treated with checkpoint blockade. The sequence was obtained from a human donor with melanoma.

The chain's CDR3 is CAIRPSGSSDTQYF. For the CDR3, the DNA is TGTGCCATCAGACCGAGCGGGAGTTCTGATACGCAGTATTTT. V gene TRBV10-3 combines with J gene TRBJ2-3, with 8 bases lining up with TRBD2. The V segment lost 6 bases and the J segment 6 bases; nucleotides outside the gene matches: 8. The length of the CDR3 is 14 residues. The germline gives CDR1 ENHRY, CDR2 SYGVKD.